Following are 4 T cell receptor beta chains from one sample sequenced in a study of cytomegalovirus exposure and HLA in healthy donors. PCR used 60 Vbeta primers and 13 Jbeta primers. Method: immunoSEQ multiplex PCR; TCRdb's copy keeps in-frame clones and lacks some. The data show about 110,000 clones, 77% seen once. The sample consisted of PBMCs. The receptors derive from a male donor in good health and CMV-seronegative.

In the case of this clone: The conserved phenylalanine or tryptophan normally closing the CDR3 is absent here, so this likely arose from a read error. V is TRBV19 and J is TRBJ1-5; no definite D call. V lost 4 bases to trimming and J lost 4 bases, with 8 bases between them. The CDR3 extends over 13 amino acids. CDR1 is LNHDA, CDR2 SQIVND, per germline (reference sequence). The CDR3 region has the DNA TGTGCCAGTAGTAGCGGAGGGAATCAGCCCCAGCATCTT. Translated: CASSSGGNQPQHL.

The chain couples TRBV18 to TRBJ2-1, with D perhaps TRBD2 (5 bases). V lost 3 bases and J lost 3, with 12 bases in between. In germline, CDR1 is KGHSH, CDR2 LQKENI. The CDR3 consists of 15 residues. The CDR3, as DNA: TGTGCCAGCTCACCGGATCGGGAAGGCTACAATGAGCAGTTCTTC. Its translation is CASSPDREGYNEQFF.

V and J are TRBV27 and TRBJ2-7, with TRBD1 matching over 10 bases. Per the germline V gene, CDR1 is MNHEY and CDR2 is SMNVEV (reference sequence). V lost 5 bases to trimming and J lost 6 bases; unmatched junction nucleotides: 4. The CDR3 has 13 residues. In nucleotides, the CDR3 is TGTGCCAGCAGTACCGACAGGGGGCGCGAGCAGTACTTC. As protein: CASSTDRGREQYF.

The chain joins TRBV7-2 to TRBJ2-3; 13 bases align to TRBD2. CDR1 and CDR2 (germline): SGHTA, FQGNSA. V was clipped by 3 bases and J by 4 bases; unmatched bases: 7. This CDR3 has 17 residues. The CDR3 coding sequence is TGTGCCAGCAGCTTCCGACTAGCGGGAGGTGGTTCAGATACGCAGTATTTT. This translates into CASSFRLAGGGSDTQYF.